Below are 28 T cell receptor beta chains sequenced from a single sample in a study of chemoradiotherapy in HPV16-positive cancers. Produced via immunoSEQ multiplex PCR; TCRdb's table is partial and in-frame only. The profile covers 25,000 to 40,000 clones, with 88% appearing a single time and approximately 4.6% taken by the ten largest. Sequencing used blood, obtained from a patient who underwent chemoradiotherapy. The origin of the receptors is a human donor with HPV-associated anogenital cancer.

This clone occurred once. The gene calls are TRBV2 and TRBJ1-1; 10 bases agree with TRBD1. The CDR3 loop spans 16 amino acids. Germline V gives CDR1 SNHLY, CDR2 FYNNEI. With 6 bases clipped from V and 1 base from J, the junction kept 8 bases outside the gene matches. As DNA, the CDR3 is TGTGCCAGCAGCACTCGACAGGGGGCGCCGAACACTGAAGCTTTCTTT. Protein product: CASSTRQGAPNTEAFF.

The CDR3 sequence is CASRNLWSEKLFF. In DNA, the CDR3 is TGTGCCAGTAGGAACCTATGGAGTGAAAAACTGTTTTTT. The chain is built from TRBV19 and TRBJ1-4, with no clear D. This CDR3 region has 13 residues. The V end lost 6 bases, the J end lost 7 bases, and 12 bases lay between the germline ends. CDR1 LNHDA and CDR2 SQIVND come from the germline V gene (reference sequence).

This chain links TRBV27 with TRBJ1-1; TRBD1 matches at 10 bases. Germline V gene sequence: CDR1 MNHEY, CDR2 SMNVEV (reference sequence). V was pared by 6 bases and J by 3 bases, with 10 bases of the junction left unmatched. This CDR3 contains 16 residues. This CDR3 reads CASRPVAGTGDTEAFF. The CDR3 DNA sequence: TGTGCCAGCAGGCCAGTTGCGGGGACAGGGGACACTGAAGCTTTCTTT.

The chain combines TRBV6-1 with TRBJ1-4, with 7 positions matching TRBD1. Per the germline V gene, CDR1 is MNHNS and CDR2 is SASEGT. Trimming took 3 bases from V and 3 from J; bases not matched to a gene: 7. This CDR3 has 16 amino acids. CDR3 loop: CASSEGQFGANEKLFF. CDR3 bases: TGTGCCAGCAGTGAGGGACAGTTTGGAGCTAATGAAAAACTGTTTTTT.

The chain couples TRBV5-1 to TRBJ1-2; a possible D gene is TRBD1 (5 bases). Deletions cut 0 bases from V and 6 bases from J, with 9 bases between. From germline, CDR1 is SGHRS and CDR2 YFSETQ. The CDR3 runs to 13 residues. CDR3 residues: CASSLEGADGYTF. CDR3 sequence (DNA): TGCGCCAGCAGCTTGGAAGGGGCGGATGGCTACACCTTC. Complete variable domain (other parts from reference TRBV5-1 and TRBJ1-2): KAGVTQTPRYLIKTRGQQVTLSCSPISGHRSVSWYQQTPGQGLQFLFEYFSETQRNKGNFPGRFSGRQFSNSRSEMNVSTLELGDSALYLCASSLEGADGYTFGSGTRLTVV.

This clone turned up a few times. V is TRBV7-9 and J is TRBJ1-2; D ambiguous. From germline, CDR1 is SEHNR and CDR2 FQNEAQ (reference sequence). V was shortened by 5 bases and J by 2 bases, with 9 bases between the two germline ends. CDR3 length equals 13 residues. This CDR3 reads CASSPDGNYGYTF. For the CDR3, the DNA is TGTGCCAGCAGCCCGGACGGGAACTATGGCTACACCTTC.

The chain joins TRBV7-6 to TRBJ1-3; no clear D gene. The V gene lost 5 bases and the J gene lost 0 bases, with 8 bases spanning the gap. This CDR3 is built from 14 residues. Germline values: CDR1 SGHVS, CDR2 FNYEAQ. CDR3 in DNA: TGTGCCAGCAGCCAGAGGCTCTCTGGAAACACCATATATTTT. The encoded protein is CASSQRLSGNTIYF.

V is TRBV7-3 and J is TRBJ2-2; no reliable D call. This CDR3 has 15 amino acids. Per the germline V gene, CDR1 is SGHTA and CDR2 is FQGTGA. The germline V and J ends were trimmed by 2 bases and 4 bases, with 11 bases remaining between them. The CDR3 here is CASSLGNRATGELFF. In DNA, the CDR3 is TGTGCCAGCAGCTTAGGTAACAGAGCCACCGGGGAGCTGTTTTTT.

The chain recombines TRBV9 with TRBJ2-1, with D perhaps matching TRBD2 (6 bases). Between the trimmed V and J ends, which lost 1 base and 5 bases, there was a span of 19 bases. Germline loops: CDR1 SGDLS, CDR2 YYNGEE. The CDR3 contains 17 residues. The CDR3 nucleotides are TGTGCCAGCAGCGTAAGTGGGGCAGGGACTTTCGACAATGAGCAGTTCTTC. It encodes CASSVSGAGTFDNEQFF.

V gene TRBV30 combines with J gene TRBJ2-7, with TRBD2 identical over 7 bases. CDR3 size: 14 residues. From germline, CDR1 is GTSNPN and CDR2 SVGIG (reference sequence). Losses at the gene ends were 4 bases for V and 3 bases for J; bases not matched to a gene: 9. The CDR3 nucleotides read TGTGCCTGGAAAATAGCCGGGGGGAACTACGAGCAGTACTTC. Translated, it gives CAWKIAGGNYEQYF.

The J gene is TRBJ1-1, the V gene TRBV9; weak D call: TRBD1 (5 bases). V was trimmed by 3 bases and J by 10 bases, leaving 16 bases between them. The CDR3 contains 13 residues. From germline, CDR1 is SGDLS and CDR2 YYNGEE. The CDR3 DNA reads TGTGCCAGCAGCGATAACAACATGGGGGGAGCTTTCTTT. Residues: CASSDNNMGGAFF.

This chain links TRBV6-9 with TRBJ1-1, with no clear D. CDR1 and CDR2 from the germline V gene are MNHGY and SVAAGI. The CDR3 is 14 amino acids. Trimming left V 2 bases short and J 1 base short, with 8 bases between. The CDR3 sequence: CASSYGVGNTEAFF. CDR3 coding DNA: TGTGCCAGCAGTTATGGGGTAGGGAACACTGAAGCTTTCTTT.

This clone was picked up one time. V is TRBV28 and J is TRBJ2-6; D not certain. V was clipped by 4 bases and J by 0 bases, with 7 bases between them. The CDR3 spans 15 residues. Germline CDR1 MDHEN, CDR2 SYDVKM. CDR3 coding DNA: TGTGCCAGCAGTTCAGTGGGCTCTGGGGCCAACGTCCTGACTTTC. Its protein product is CASSSVGSGANVLTF.

The rearrangement links TRBV18 to TRBJ2-7, with D unclear. Looked up from germline, CDR1 is KGHSH and CDR2 is LQKENI. This CDR3 region has 13 residues. The V end lost 3 bases, the J end lost 0 bases, and 6 bases lay between the germline ends. CDR3 amino acids: CASSPSGSYEQYF. In nucleotides, the CDR3 is TGTGCCAGCTCACCCTCAGGCTCCTACGAGCAGTACTTC.

The rearrangement joins TRBV5-8 to TRBJ1-3; the D gene is possibly TRBD1 (5 bases). The CDR3 runs 15 residues. V was shortened by 3 bases and J by 1 base, with 11 bases between the two germline ends. The germline V gene encodes CDR1 SGHTS and CDR2 YDEGEE. This CDR3 reads CASSWRRGSGNTIYF. The CDR3 DNA follows: TGTGCCAGCAGCTGGCGGAGGGGATCTGGAAACACCATATATTTT.

This chain uses TRBV2 with TRBJ1-5, with 8 bases aligning to TRBD1. The V gene end was trimmed by 4 bases and the J gene end by 0 bases; junction bases not matched to a gene: 2. The germline gives CDR1 SNHLY, CDR2 FYNNEI. This CDR3 contains 15 residues. The CDR3 nucleotides read TGTGCCAGCAGTGCAGGGGGCCTTAGCAATCAGCCCCAGCATTTT. Its protein product is CASSAGGLSNQPQHF. Full variable domain (missing parts from reference TRBV2 and TRBJ1-5): EPEVTQTPSHQVTQMGQEVILRCVPISNHLYFYWYRQILGQKVEFLVSFYNNEISEKSEIFDDQFSVERPDGSNFTLKIRSTKLEDSAMYFCASSAGGLSNQPQHFGDGTRLSIL.

This rearrangement joins TRBV5-4 to TRBJ2-3; weak D call: TRBD2 (7 bases). Germline CDR1 is SGHNT and CDR2 is YYREEE (reference sequence). The CDR3 is 15 amino acids. Deletions cut 4 bases from V and 6 bases from J, with 18 bases between. CDR3 coding DNA: TGTGCCAGCAGCCGAACGGGGGGCCCCCTTGATACGCAGTATTTT. Translating gives CASSRTGGPLDTQYF.

V is TRBV27 and J is TRBJ2-6; D is unresolved. CDR3 length: 14 amino acids. The germline V gene encodes CDR1 MNHEY and CDR2 SMNVEV (reference sequence). The germline V and J ends were trimmed by 8 bases and 0 bases, with 8 bases remaining between them. The CDR3 DNA follows: TGTGCCAGCGATCCCTTCTCTGGGGCCAACGTCCTGACTTTC. This codes for CASDPFSGANVLTF. Complete variable domain (other parts from reference TRBV27 and TRBJ2-6): EAQVTQNPRYLITVTGKKLTVTCSQNMNHEYMSWYRQDPGLGLRQIYYSMNVEVTDKGDVPEGYKVSRKEKRNFPLILESPSPNQTSLYFCASDPFSGANVLTFGAGSRLTVL.

The chain couples TRBV7-9 to TRBJ2-2, with D possibly matching TRBD2 (6 bases). The germline V gene has CDR1 SEHNR and CDR2 FQNEAQ (reference sequence). V gave up 6 bases and J gave up 6 bases, with 11 bases separating them. The CDR3 consists of 13 residues. The CDR3 region has the DNA TGTGCCAGCAGAACGACGGGGGCCGGGGAGCTGTTTTTT. This gives the protein CASRTTGAGELFF. Complete variable domain (other parts from reference TRBV7-9 and TRBJ2-2): DTGVSQNPRHKITKRGQNVTFRCDPISEHNRLYWYRQTLGQGPEFLTYFQNEAQLEKSRLLSDRFSAERPKGSFSTLEIQRTEQGDSAMYLCASRTTGAGELFFGEGSRLTVL.

This clone has just one count. V and J are TRBV25-1 and TRBJ1-2; D is perhaps TRBD1 (6 bases). The CDR3 covers 15 residues. CDR1 is MGHDK and CDR2 is SYGVNS in the germline V gene. Trimming removed 0 bases from V and 2 bases from J, with 10 bases in between. The CDR3 nucleotides read TGTGCCAGCAGTGAATATTTTCAGGGGAACTATGGCTACACCTTC. It translates to CASSEYFQGNYGYTF.

The chain recombines TRBV2 with TRBJ2-1, with 11 bases aligning to TRBD2. Trimming took 7 bases from V and 8 from J; bases not matched to a gene: 10. CDR1 SNHLY and CDR2 FYNNEI come from the germline V gene. The CDR3 consists of 15 residues. The DNA for the CDR3 is TGTGCCAGCAAGAGGGGTAGCGGGGGGGCGGATGAGCAGTTCTTC. Amino acid sequence: CASKRGSGGADEQFF.

This rearrangement joins TRBV19 to TRBJ2-1, with 12 bases matching TRBD2. Germline CDR1 is LNHDA and CDR2 is SQIVND (reference sequence). V trimming: 1 base; J trimming: 10 bases; junction bases outside the gene matches: 11. The CDR3 length is 17 residues. The CDR3: CASSIVRTSGVRSEQFF. For the CDR3, the DNA is TGTGCCAGTAGTATAGTAAGGACTAGCGGGGTCCGTAGCGAGCAGTTCTTC.

Regarding this clone: This CDR3 is also generated by other DNA sequences in the sample. The chain uses TRBV11-2 and TRBJ2-5, with 7 bases fitting TRBD1. The CDR3 is made up of 15 amino acids. V shed 5 bases and J 1 base; nucleotides not matched to a gene: 7. Per the germline V gene, CDR1 is SGHAT and CDR2 is FQNNGV. CDR3 in amino acids: CASSATGVGQETQYF. The DNA for the CDR3 is TGTGCCAGCAGCGCCACAGGGGTTGGCCAAGAGACCCAGTACTTC.

The chain is built from TRBV2 and TRBJ2-6; D ambiguous. The V gene lost 3 bases and the J gene lost 1 base, with 10 bases spanning the gap. The CDR3 extends over 16 amino acids. The germline V gene encodes CDR1 SNHLY and CDR2 FYNNEI. The CDR3 DNA is TGTGCCAGCAGTGACAAGCTTTGGTCTGGGGCCAACGTCCTGACTTTC. Its protein product is CASSDKLWSGANVLTF.

V and J are TRBV6-6 and TRBJ2-7; possible D gene TRBD1, 6 bases. Trimming removed 6 bases from V and 3 bases from J, with 15 bases in between. The CDR3 spans 14 residues. CDR1 and CDR2 (germline): MNHNY, SVGAGI (reference sequence). CDR3: CASRGGHSFYEQYF. The CDR3 nucleotides read TGTGCCAGCAGAGGGGGACACAGCTTCTACGAGCAGTACTTC.

The V call is TRBV6-9, the J call TRBJ2-6, with no clear D. The CDR3 contains 17 residues. Per germline, CDR1 MNHGY and CDR2 SVAAGI. Trimming removed 5 bases from V and 5 bases from J, with 19 bases in between. The CDR3 is CASSIAGRQSRANVLTF. The CDR3 DNA reads TGTGCCAGCAGTATCGCAGGACGACAAAGTCGGGCCAACGTCCTGACTTTC.

V is TRBV29-1 and J is TRBJ1-1, with TRBD1 matching 7 bases. Trimming removed 6 bases from V and 0 bases from J; junction bases left unmatched: 4. The germline V gene has CDR1 SQVTM and CDR2 ANQGSEA. The CDR3 has 13 residues. CDR3 in DNA: TGCAGCGTAAAACAGGGGATGAACACTGAAGCTTTCTTT. Its translation: CSVKQGMNTEAFF.

The chain recombines TRBV28 with TRBJ1-6; no clear D. Germline V CDR1 and CDR2: MDHEN, SYDVKM. CDR3 length equals 13 residues. The V end was cut by 6 bases, the J end by 8 bases, with 11 bases between. Written as DNA, the CDR3 is TGTGCCAGCAGATGGCGGAGGGATTCACCCCTCCACTTT. It specifies CASRWRRDSPLHF.